The 5 T cell receptor beta chains listed next were all sequenced from one sample in a study of T cells after yellow fever vaccination. From the 5' RACE reads, TCRdb called clonotypes with MiXCR, one entry per CDR3 protein. The table records approximately 300,000 distinct CDR3 sequences, 10% to 15% of them present only once. Specimen: CD4+ T cells sorted from PBMCs, collected 45 days after the yellow fever booster vaccination. The receptors were gathered from a man in his thirties or forties who received the YFV17D yellow fever vaccine.

This clonotype was seen ten or more times. The genes are TRBV7-2 and TRBJ2-1; tentative D call: TRBD2 (5 bases). V dropped 3 bases and J dropped 8 bases, with 14 bases sitting between them. Germline V CDR1 and CDR2: SGHTA, FQGNSA. The CDR3 covers 14 residues. The CDR3 loop is CASSFGLAGDEQFF. For the CDR3, the DNA is TGTGCCAGCAGCTTCGGTCTAGCAGGTGATGAGCAGTTCTTC.

This clonotype was seen only a few times. This CDR3 reads CASSLAPSTYEQFF. The CDR3, as DNA: TGTGCCAGCAGTTTAGCGCCGAGTACTTATGAGCAGTTCTTC. The V and J genes are TRBV12-3 or TRBV12-4 and TRBJ2-1; unclear D gene. This CDR3 is 14 amino acids long. The ends were cut back, 0 bases at V and 8 bases at J, with 11 bases in the middle.

The CDR3: CASSLGGSSVQFF. CDR3 sequence (DNA): TGTGCCAGCAGCTTAGGGGGTAGTTCTGTGCAGTTCTTC. The V gene is TRBV7-2, the J gene TRBJ2-1, with D unresolved. Trimming removed 1 base at V and 12 bases at J, with 13 bases between. Germline lookup yields CDR1 SGHTA and CDR2 FQGNSA. CDR3 length: 13 amino acids.

The CDR3 region has the DNA TGTGCCAGCAGTGAGTGGCGGTCCACAGATACGCAGTATTTT. Translation: CASSEWRSTDTQYF. The chain has TRBV2 and TRBJ2-3, with no clear D. The germline V gene has CDR1 SNHLY and CDR2 FYNNEI. V was pared by 3 bases and J by 2 bases, with 9 bases between. The CDR3 spans 14 residues.

This clonotype was recorded a few times. This chain uses TRBV5-1 with TRBJ2-1; D is undetermined. CDR1 SGHRS and CDR2 YFSETQ come from the germline V gene. V lost 0 bases, J lost 9 bases, and 16 bases lay in between. This CDR3 is 15 amino acids long. CDR3 nucleotide sequence: TGCGCCAGCAGCTTGGATGGCCCCCGGGTGTCTGAGCAGTTCTTC. This translates into CASSLDGPRVSEQFF.